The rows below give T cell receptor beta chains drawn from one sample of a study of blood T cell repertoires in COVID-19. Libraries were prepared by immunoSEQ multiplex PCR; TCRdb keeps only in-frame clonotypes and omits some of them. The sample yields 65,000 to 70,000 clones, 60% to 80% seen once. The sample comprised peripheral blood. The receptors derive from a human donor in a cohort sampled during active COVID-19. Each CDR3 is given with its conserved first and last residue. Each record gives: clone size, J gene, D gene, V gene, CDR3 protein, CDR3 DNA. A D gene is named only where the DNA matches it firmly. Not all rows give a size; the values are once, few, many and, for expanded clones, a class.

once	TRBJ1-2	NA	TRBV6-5	CASGRGENYGYTF	TGTGCCAGCGGAAGAGGCGAGAACTATGGCTACACCTTC
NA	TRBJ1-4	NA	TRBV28	CASSSATGEEKLFF	TGTGCCAGCAGTTCCGCAACAGGAGAAGAAAAACTGTTTTTT
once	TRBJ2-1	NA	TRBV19	CASSSRGDEQFF	TGTGCCAGTAGTAGCAGGGGGGATGAGCAGTTCTTC
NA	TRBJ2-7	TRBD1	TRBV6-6	CASSYVQDRSYEQYF	TGTGCCAGCAGTTACGTTCAGGACAGGTCCTACGAGCAGTACTTC
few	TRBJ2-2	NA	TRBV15	CATSRDLSTGELFF	TGTGCCACCAGCAGAGACCTATCCACCGGGGAGCTGTTTTTT
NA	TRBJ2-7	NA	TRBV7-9	CASSLELRSYEQYF	TGTGCCAGCAGCTTAGAACTTCGCTCCTACGAGCAGTACTTC
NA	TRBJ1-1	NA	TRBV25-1	CASTTGAWGGVNTEAFF	TGTGCCAGCACCACGGGGGCTTGGGGGGGCGTGAACACTGAAGCTTTCTTT
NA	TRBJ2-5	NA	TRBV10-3	CAISEPGETQYF	TGTGCCATCAGTGAGCCGGGGGAGACCCAGTACTTC
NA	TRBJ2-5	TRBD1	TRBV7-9	CASSFRDRDQETQYF	TGTGCCAGCAGCTTCCGGGACAGGGACCAAGAGACCCAGTACTTC
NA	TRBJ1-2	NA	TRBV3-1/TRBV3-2	CASSQGGLPYGYTF	TGTGCCAGCAGCCAAGGAGGGCTCCCCTATGGCTACACCTTC